Listed below are T cell receptor beta chains from one sample, sequenced in a study of Ad26.COV2.S vaccination and SARS-CoV-2 variants. The protocol was immunoSEQ multiplex PCR, while the TCRdb copy is restricted to in-frame clones and leaves out a portion. This sample has roughly 410,000 clones, with 83% found just once. The input for sequencing was peripheral blood, taken in a trial of Ad26.COV2.S vaccine versus placebo. The receptors here all came from a person aged 18 to 65 who received the Ad26.COV2.S COVID-19 vaccine or a placebo. Each CDR3 is given without its conserved first and last residue.

v_call cdr3_aa
TRBV27 ASSLYPSGGAQH
TRBV11-3 ASSLTGTNTEAF
TRBV2 ASNRAGVSNQPQH
TRBV7-9 ASSLGSAGLAF
TRBV2 ASTAQAGGKTGKLF
TRBV5-1 ASGEGNEQY
TRBV20-1 SVWGGYEQY
TRBV5-4 ASSLVDRGPLHGYT
TRBV7-9 ASSSWSGGRVGADTQY
TRBV3-1/TRBV3-2 ASSQGWRDYRSNEQF
TRBV18 ASSPGGPGAYEQY
TRBV11-2 ASSLEGPSRETQY
TRBV7-9 ASSLGQVGGGYT
TRBV12-3/TRBV12-4 ASSPGTEAF
TRBV15 ATSRVRAGGRVNEQY
TRBV13 ASSFSRGPFEQF
TRBV6-1 ASSDITGVEDTQY
TRBV2 ASGGQYSTDTQY
TRBV4-1 ASSQPGQLYQETQY
TRBV29-1 SVRLRLEAF
TRBV18 ASSPSRGSQPQH
TRBV5-1 ASSYQVSNEQY
TRBV6-6 ASGGQGGSEAF
TRBV4-2 ASSQDFGTGVGYGYT
TRBV6-4 ASSDSASGGADNEQF
TRBV20-1 SGSLLPGQGLSNYGYT
TRBV7-3 ASSPSAGAREQY
TRBV27 ASSLGSGRNTEAF
TRBV13 ASSLAGRGNTDTQY
TRBV19 ATDSRDSTGELF
TRBV30 AWSTFQGAREQY
TRBV6-5 ASNRGYEKLF
TRBV2 ASNPSLSNTEAF
TRBV6-5 ASSLIQGGHTEAF
TRBV11-2 ASSPTLAGGFGNEQF
TRBV4-1 ASSHGRDRGGNTIY
TRBV4-1 ASSQDRRTNTEAF
TRBV13 ASSPGTGNYEQY
TRBV15 ATSARQGRYEQY
TRBV18 ASSPRGGLAGYNEQF